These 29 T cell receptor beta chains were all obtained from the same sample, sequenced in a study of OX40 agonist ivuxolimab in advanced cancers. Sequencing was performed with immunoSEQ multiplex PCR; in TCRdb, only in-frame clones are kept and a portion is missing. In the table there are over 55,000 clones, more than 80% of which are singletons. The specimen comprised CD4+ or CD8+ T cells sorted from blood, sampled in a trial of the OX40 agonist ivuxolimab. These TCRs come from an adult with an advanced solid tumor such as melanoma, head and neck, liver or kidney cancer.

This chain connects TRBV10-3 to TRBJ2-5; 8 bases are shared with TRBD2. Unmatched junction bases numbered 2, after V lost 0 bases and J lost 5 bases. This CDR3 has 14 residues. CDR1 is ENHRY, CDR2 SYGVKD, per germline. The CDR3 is CAISESAGGETQYF. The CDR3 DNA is TGTGCCATCAGTGAGTCCGCGGGGGGTGAGACCCAGTACTTC.

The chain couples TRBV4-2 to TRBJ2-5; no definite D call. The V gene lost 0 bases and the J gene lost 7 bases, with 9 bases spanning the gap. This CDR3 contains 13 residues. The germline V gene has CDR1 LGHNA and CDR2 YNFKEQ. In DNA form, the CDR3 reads TGTGCCAGCAGCCAAGAGACCGAAGGGACCCAGTACTTC. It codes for CASSQETEGTQYF.

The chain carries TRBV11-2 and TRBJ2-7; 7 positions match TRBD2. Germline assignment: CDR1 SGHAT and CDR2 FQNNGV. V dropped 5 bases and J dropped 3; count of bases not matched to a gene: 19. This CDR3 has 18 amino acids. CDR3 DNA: TGTGCCAGCAGCCCCCTCCGGGGATCGGGACGGGGGGTCTACGAGCAGTACTTC. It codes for CASSPLRGSGRGVYEQYF. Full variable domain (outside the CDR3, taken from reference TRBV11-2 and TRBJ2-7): EAGVAQSPRYKIIEKRQSVAFWCNPISGHATLYWYQQILGQGPKLLIQFQNNGVVDDSQLPKDRFSAERLKGVDSTLKIQPAKLEDSAVYLCASSPLRGSGRGVYEQYFGPGTRLTVT.

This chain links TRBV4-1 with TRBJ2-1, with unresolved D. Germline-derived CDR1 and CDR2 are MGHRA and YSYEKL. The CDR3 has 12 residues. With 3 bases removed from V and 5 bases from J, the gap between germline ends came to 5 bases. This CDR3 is CASSHHNNEQFF. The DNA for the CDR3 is TGCGCCAGCAGCCACCACAACAATGAGCAGTTCTTC.

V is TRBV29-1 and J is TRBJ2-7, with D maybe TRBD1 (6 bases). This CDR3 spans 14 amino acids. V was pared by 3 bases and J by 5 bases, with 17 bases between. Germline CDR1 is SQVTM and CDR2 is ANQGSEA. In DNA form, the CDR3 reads TGCAGCGTTGACCGTCAGGGGAATTCCCACGAGCAGTACTTC. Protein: CSVDRQGNSHEQYF.

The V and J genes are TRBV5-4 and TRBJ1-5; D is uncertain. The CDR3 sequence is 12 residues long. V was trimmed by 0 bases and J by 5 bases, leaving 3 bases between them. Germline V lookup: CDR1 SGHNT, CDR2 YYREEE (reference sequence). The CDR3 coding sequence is TGTGCCAGCAGCTTGGGAGATCAGCCCCAGCATTTT. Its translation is CASSLGDQPQHF.

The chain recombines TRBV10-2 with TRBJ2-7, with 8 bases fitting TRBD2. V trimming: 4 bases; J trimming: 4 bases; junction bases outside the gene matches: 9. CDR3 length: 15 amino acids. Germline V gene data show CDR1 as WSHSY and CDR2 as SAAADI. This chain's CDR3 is CASSAAGGGFYEQYF. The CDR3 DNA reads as TGCGCCAGCAGTGCGGCCGGGGGGGGGTTTTACGAGCAGTACTTC.

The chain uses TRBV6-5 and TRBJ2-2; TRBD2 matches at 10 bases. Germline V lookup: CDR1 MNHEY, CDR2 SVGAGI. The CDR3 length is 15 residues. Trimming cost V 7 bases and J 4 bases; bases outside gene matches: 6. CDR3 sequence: CASNKREGITGELFF. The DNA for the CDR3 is TGTGCCAGCAACAAGCGGGAGGGTATCACCGGGGAGCTGTTTTTT.

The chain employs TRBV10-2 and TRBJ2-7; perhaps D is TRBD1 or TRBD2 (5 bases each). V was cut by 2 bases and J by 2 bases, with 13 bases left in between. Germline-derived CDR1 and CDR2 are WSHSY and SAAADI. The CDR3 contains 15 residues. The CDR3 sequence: CASSERGNGTYEQYF. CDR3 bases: TGCGCCAGCAGTGAGCGGGGCAATGGGACCTACGAGCAGTACTTC.

In DNA form, the CDR3 reads TGTGCCAGCAGCGGGTATAGGACAGGGGCTTTGACGACCCAGTACTTC. Protein product: CASSGYRTGALTTQYF. The V gene is TRBV5-5, the J gene TRBJ2-5; TRBD1 aligns across 9 bases. The CDR3 is 16 residues long. V trimming: 4 bases; J trimming: 7 bases; junction bases outside the gene matches: 14. CDR1 SGHKS and CDR2 YYEKEE come from the germline V gene (reference sequence).

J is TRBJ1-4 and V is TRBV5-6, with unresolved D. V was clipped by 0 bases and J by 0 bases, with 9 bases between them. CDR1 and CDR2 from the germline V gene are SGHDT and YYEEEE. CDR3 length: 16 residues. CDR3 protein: CASSLDPNPTNEKLFF. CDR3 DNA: TGTGCCAGCAGCTTGGATCCAAACCCAACTAATGAAAAACTGTTTTTT.

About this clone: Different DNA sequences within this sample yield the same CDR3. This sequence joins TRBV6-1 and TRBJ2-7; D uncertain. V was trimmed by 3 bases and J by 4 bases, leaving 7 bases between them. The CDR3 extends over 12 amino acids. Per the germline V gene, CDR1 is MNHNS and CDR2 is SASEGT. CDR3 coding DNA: TGTGCCAGCAGTGAGGCTGCTTACGAGCAGTACTTC. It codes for CASSEAAYEQYF.

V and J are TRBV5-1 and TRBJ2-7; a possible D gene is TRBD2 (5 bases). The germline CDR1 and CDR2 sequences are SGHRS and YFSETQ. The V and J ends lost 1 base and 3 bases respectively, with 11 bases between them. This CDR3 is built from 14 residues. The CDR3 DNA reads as TGCGCCAGCAGCTTGATACCCGGGGACTACGAGCAGTACTTC. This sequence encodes CASSLIPGDYEQYF.

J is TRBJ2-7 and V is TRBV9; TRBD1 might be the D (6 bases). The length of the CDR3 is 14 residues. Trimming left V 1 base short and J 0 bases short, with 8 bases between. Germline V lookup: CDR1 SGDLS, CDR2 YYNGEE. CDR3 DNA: TGTGCCAGCAGCGTACGGGACAACTCCTACGAGCAGTACTTC. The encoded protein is CASSVRDNSYEQYF.

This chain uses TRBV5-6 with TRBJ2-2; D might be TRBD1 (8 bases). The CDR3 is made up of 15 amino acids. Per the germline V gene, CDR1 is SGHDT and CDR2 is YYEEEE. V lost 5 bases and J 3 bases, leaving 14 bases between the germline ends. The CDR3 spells CASRYTGGDTGELFF. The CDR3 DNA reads TGTGCCAGCAGATATACAGGGGGGGACACCGGGGAGCTGTTTTTT.

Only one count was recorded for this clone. In DNA form, the CDR3 reads TGCGCCAGCAGGGAACAGGGCTCTGGAAACACCATATATTTT. This gives the protein CASREQGSGNTIYF. The chain uses TRBV10-2 and TRBJ1-3; TRBD1 might be the D (6 bases). V was cut by 6 bases and J by 0 bases, with 9 bases left in between. Germline CDR1 and CDR2: WSHSY and SAAADI. This CDR3 is 14 amino acids long.

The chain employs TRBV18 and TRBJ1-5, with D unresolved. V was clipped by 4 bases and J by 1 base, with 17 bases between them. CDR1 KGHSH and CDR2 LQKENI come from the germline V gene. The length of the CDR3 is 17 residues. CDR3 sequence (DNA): TGTGCCAGCTCACTGATCAGTCAACCCGGGAGCAATCAGCCCCAGCATTTT. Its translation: CASSLISQPGSNQPQHF. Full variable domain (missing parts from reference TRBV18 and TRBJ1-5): NAGVMQNPRHLVRRRGQEARLRCSPMKGHSHVYWYRQLPEEGLKFMVYLQKENIIDESGMPKERFSAEFPKEGPSILRIQQVVRGDSAAYFCASSLISQPGSNQPQHFGDGTRLSIL.

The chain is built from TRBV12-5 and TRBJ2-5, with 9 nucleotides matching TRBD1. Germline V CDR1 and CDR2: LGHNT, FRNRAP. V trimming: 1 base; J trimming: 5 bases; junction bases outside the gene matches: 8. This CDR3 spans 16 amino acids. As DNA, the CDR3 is TGTGCTAGTGGTTTGGCCACAGGGGGCTCGAGGGAGACCCAGTACTTC. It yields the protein CASGLATGGSRETQYF.

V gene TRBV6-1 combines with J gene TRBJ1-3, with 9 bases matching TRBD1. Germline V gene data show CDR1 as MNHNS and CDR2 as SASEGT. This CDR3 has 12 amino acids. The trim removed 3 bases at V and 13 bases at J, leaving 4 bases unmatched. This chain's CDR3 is CASSEPGTGIYF. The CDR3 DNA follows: TGTGCCAGCAGTGAGCCCGGGACAGGGATATATTTT.

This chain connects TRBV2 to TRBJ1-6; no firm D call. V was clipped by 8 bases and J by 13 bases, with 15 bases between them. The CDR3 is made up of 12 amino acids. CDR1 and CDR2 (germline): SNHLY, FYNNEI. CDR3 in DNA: TGTGCCAGCGTATTCGGGTTCGAGCCCCTCCACTTT. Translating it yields CASVFGFEPLHF.

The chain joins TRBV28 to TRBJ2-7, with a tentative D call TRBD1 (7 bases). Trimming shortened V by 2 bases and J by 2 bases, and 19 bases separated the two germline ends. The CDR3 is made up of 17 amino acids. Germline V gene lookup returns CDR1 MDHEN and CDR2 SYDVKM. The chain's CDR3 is CASSLGLGGGRPYEQYF. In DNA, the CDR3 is TGTGCCAGCAGTTTAGGGCTAGGAGGGGGCAGGCCCTACGAGCAGTACTTC.

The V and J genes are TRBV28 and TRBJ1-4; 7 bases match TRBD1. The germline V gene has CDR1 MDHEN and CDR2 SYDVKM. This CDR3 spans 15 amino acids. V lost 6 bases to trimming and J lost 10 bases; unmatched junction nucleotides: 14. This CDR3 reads CASSQGPGGKGKLFF. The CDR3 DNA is TGTGCCAGCAGCCAAGGCCCAGGGGGTAAGGGAAAACTGTTTTTT.

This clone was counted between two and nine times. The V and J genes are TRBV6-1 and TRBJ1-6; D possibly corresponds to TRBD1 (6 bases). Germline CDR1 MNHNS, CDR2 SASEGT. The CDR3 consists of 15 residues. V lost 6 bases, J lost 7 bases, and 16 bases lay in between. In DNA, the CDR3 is TGTGCCAGCAGGAGAGAGGCAGGGGTGAATTCACCCCTCCACTTT. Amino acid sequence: CASRREAGVNSPLHF.

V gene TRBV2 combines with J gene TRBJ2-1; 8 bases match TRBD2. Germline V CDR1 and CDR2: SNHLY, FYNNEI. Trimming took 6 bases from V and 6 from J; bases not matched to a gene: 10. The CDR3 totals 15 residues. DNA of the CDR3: TGTGCCAGCAGCATCAGCGGGGGCGCCTTCAATGAGCAGTTCTTC. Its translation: CASSISGGAFNEQFF.

The DNA for the CDR3 is TGTGCCAGCAGTGACCGGGACGGTGAAAAACTGTTTTTT. This encodes CASSDRDGEKLFF. The chain employs TRBV27 and TRBJ1-4, with D possibly TRBD1 on 5 matching bases. The CDR3 totals 13 residues. Germline CDR1 is MNHEY and CDR2 is SMNVEV (reference sequence). With 5 bases removed from V and 7 bases from J, the gap between germline ends came to 11 bases.

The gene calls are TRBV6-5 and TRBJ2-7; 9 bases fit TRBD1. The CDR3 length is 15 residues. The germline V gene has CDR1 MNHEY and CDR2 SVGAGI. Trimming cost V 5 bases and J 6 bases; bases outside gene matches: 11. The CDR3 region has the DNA TGTGCCAGCAGTCCTTATGGACAGGGGACCTCCGAGCAGTACTTC. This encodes CASSPYGQGTSEQYF.

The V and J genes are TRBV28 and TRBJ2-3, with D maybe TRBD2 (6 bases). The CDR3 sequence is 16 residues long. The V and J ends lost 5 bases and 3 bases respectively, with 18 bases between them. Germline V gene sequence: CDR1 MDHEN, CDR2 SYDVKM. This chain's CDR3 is CASSPGGRGETDTQYF. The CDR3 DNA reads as TGTGCCAGCAGTCCCGGCGGGCGGGGAGAGACAGATACGCAGTATTTT.

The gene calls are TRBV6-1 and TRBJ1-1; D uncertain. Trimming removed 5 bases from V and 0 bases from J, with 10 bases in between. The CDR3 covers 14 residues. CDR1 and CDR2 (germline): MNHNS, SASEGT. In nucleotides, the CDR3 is TGTGCCAGCAGTCAACAGAGACTGAACACTGAAGCTTTCTTT. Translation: CASSQQRLNTEAFF.

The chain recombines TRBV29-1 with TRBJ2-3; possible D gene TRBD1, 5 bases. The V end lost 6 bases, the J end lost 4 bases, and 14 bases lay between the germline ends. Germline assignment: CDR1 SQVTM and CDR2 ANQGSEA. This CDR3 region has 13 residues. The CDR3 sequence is CSVHTGKADTQYF. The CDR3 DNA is TGCAGCGTCCACACAGGCAAAGCAGATACGCAGTATTTT.